Following are 18 T cell receptor beta chains from one sample sequenced in a study of blood T cell repertoires in COVID-19. Data came from immunoSEQ multiplex PCR; TCRdb stores just in-frame clones and leaves some out. The repertoire consists of about 120,000 clones, with about 80% occurring once and the leading ten covering 7.5%. Sequencing used peripheral blood. All receptors derive from a man between 65 and 80 years old with active or convalescent COVID-19.

This rearrangement joins TRBV3-1 (or the pseudogene TRBV3-2) to TRBJ1-2, with TRBD1 as a possible D gene (6 bases). CDR1 and CDR2 (germline): LGHDT, YNNKEL (reference sequence). There are 12 residues in the CDR3. Trimming stripped 8 bases from V and 4 bases from J, with 11 bases between. Written as DNA, the CDR3 is TGTGCCAGCGGTGACAGGATCTATGGCTACACCTTC. Translating it yields CASGDRIYGYTF.

The sample holds a few counts of this clone. The chain carries TRBV28 and TRBJ2-1; maybe TRBD2 (6 bases). The V gene lost 2 bases and the J gene lost 0 bases, with 14 bases spanning the gap. CDR1 and CDR2 (germline): MDHEN, SYDVKM. The CDR3 spans 17 residues. This CDR3 reads CASSLVFSGDSYNEQFF. The DNA of the CDR3 is TGTGCCAGCAGTTTAGTGTTTAGCGGAGACTCCTACAATGAGCAGTTCTTC.

The chain combines TRBV3-1 (or the pseudogene TRBV3-2) with TRBJ1-5; 11 nucleotides agree with TRBD1. J gave up 2 bases and V 4 bases, and 10 bases lay outside the gene matches. The germline gives CDR1 LGHDT, CDR2 YNNKEL (reference sequence). This CDR3 contains 18 residues. CDR3 nucleotide sequence: TGTGCCAGCAGCCTCGGGACAGGGGGTTATGCGGGCAATCAGCCCCAGCATTTT. Translation gives CASSLGTGGYAGNQPQHF.

The chain has TRBV4-3 and TRBJ1-2; D unresolved. Germline-derived CDR1 and CDR2 are LGHNA and YSLEER. This CDR3 is built from 12 residues. V was trimmed by 0 bases and J by 8 bases, leaving 7 bases between them. Written as DNA, the CDR3 is TGCGCCAGCAGCCAAGAGCGGGAGGGCTACACCTTC. Its translation is CASSQEREGYTF.

This chain connects TRBV6-2 or TRBV6-3 to TRBJ1-1, with D tentatively TRBD1 (6 bases). V was trimmed by 4 bases and J by 4 bases, leaving 10 bases between them. Germline values: CDR1 MNHEY, CDR2 SVGEGT. The CDR3 length is 13 residues. The CDR3 nucleotides are TGTGCCAGCAGTTTATTACAGGGCACTGAAGCTTTCTTT. It translates to CASSLLQGTEAFF.

The chain uses TRBV7-2 and TRBJ1-5; 7 bases align to TRBD1. The CDR3 totals 15 residues. Germline values: CDR1 SGHTA, CDR2 FQGNSA. V trimming: 1 base; J trimming: 7 bases; junction bases outside the gene matches: 7. This chain's CDR3 is CASSLEGAATQPQHF. The CDR3 DNA sequence: TGTGCCAGCAGCTTAGAGGGGGCGGCAACCCAGCCCCAGCATTTT.

V usage is TRBV10-3 and J usage is TRBJ2-1; 7 bases match TRBD1. Germline V gives CDR1 ENHRY, CDR2 SYGVKD. The CDR3 runs to 17 residues. Trimming removed 2 bases from V and 1 base from J; junction bases left unmatched: 8. CDR3 loop: CAISEIIQGFSYNEQFF. CDR3 sequence (DNA): TGTGCCATCAGTGAGATCATACAGGGGTTTTCCTACAATGAGCAGTTCTTC.

This clone has a handful of counts. This chain connects TRBV28 to TRBJ1-2; D gene unclear. This CDR3 has 13 residues. Deletions cut 2 bases from V and 8 bases from J, with 12 bases between. Looked up from germline, CDR1 is MDHEN and CDR2 is SYDVKM. Here the CDR3 reads CASSLVSQSGYTF. Written as DNA, the CDR3 is TGTGCCAGCAGTTTAGTATCCCAGTCCGGCTACACCTTC.

V and J are TRBV28 and TRBJ1-2, with TRBD1 as a possible D gene (6 bases). Trimming stripped 6 bases from V and 5 bases from J, with 19 bases between. Per the germline V gene, CDR1 is MDHEN and CDR2 is SYDVKM. CDR3 length: 15 amino acids. CDR3 nucleotides: TGTGCCAGCAGGGGGGTCGGACAGTTCACTTATGGCTACACCTTC. This translates into CASRGVGQFTYGYTF.

CDR3 DNA sequence: TGTGCCAGCAGCTTGGGTCGGGGGGCCCTAATTCAAGAGACCCAGTACTTC. Translating gives CASSLGRGALIQETQYF. The chain recombines TRBV5-8 with TRBJ2-5, with TRBD2 as a possible D gene (7 bases). Trimming took off 0 bases at V and 2 bases at J, with 17 bases between the two ends. The CDR3 extends over 17 amino acids. Per germline, CDR1 SGHTS and CDR2 YDEGEE. The variable domain in full, completed from reference TRBV5-8 and TRBJ2-5, reads EAGVTQSPTHLIKTRGQQATLRCSPISGHTSVYWYQQALGLGLQFLLWYDEGEERNRGNFPPRFSGRQFPNYSSELNVNALELEDSALYLCASSLGRGALIQETQYFGPGTRLLVL.

This sequence joins TRBV28 and TRBJ1-2; 9 nucleotides line up with TRBD1. The CDR3 length is 17 residues. The trim removed 1 base at V and 8 bases at J, leaving 14 bases unmatched. CDR1 is MDHEN and CDR2 is SYDVKM in the germline V gene. The chain's CDR3 is CASSLSTPLTGGKGYTF. For the CDR3, the DNA is TGTGCCAGCAGTTTATCGACGCCCCTGACAGGGGGAAAGGGCTACACCTTC.

The sample holds a few counts of this clone. The chain carries TRBV6-6 and TRBJ1-2; TRBD1 matches at 9 bases. Germline CDR1 is MNHNY and CDR2 is SVGAGI (reference sequence). The ends lost 7 bases at V and 6 bases at J; junction bases unmatched: 3. This CDR3 region has 12 residues. The CDR3 DNA is TGTGCCAGCACCCGGACAGGGGATGGCTACACCTTC. Protein: CASTRTGDGYTF.

This chain joins TRBV7-3 and TRBJ2-7, with 8 bases lining up with TRBD2. The V segment lost 5 bases and the J segment 3 bases; nucleotides outside the gene matches: 3. The germline V gene encodes CDR1 SGHTA and CDR2 FQGTGA. This CDR3 comprises 13 residues. CDR3 loop: CASSPGLDYEQYF. In nucleotides, the CDR3 is TGTGCCAGCAGCCCGGGACTAGACTACGAGCAGTACTTC.

V is TRBV4-1 and J is TRBJ1-5, with D possibly matching TRBD1 (5 bases). The germline V and J ends were trimmed by 3 bases and 2 bases, with 14 bases remaining between them. The V gene's germline CDR1 is MGHRA and CDR2 YSYEKL. The length of the CDR3 is 16 residues. CDR3 protein: CASSQHGGGGNQPQHF. The CDR3 bases are TGCGCCAGCAGCCAGCACGGGGGAGGAGGCAATCAGCCCCAGCATTTT.

The rearrangement uses TRBV7-2 and TRBJ1-1; D uncertain. Trimming removed 6 bases from V and 10 bases from J, with 18 bases in between. This CDR3 has 13 amino acids. Germline values: CDR1 SGHTA, CDR2 FQGNSA. CDR3 amino acids: CASSPEWRSGAFF. CDR3 coding DNA: TGTGCCAGCAGTCCAGAATGGCGGTCGGGAGCTTTCTTT.

The V call is TRBV5-1, the J call TRBJ2-1; TRBD1 might be the D (6 bases). The V gene's germline CDR1 is SGHRS and CDR2 YFSETQ. This CDR3 comprises 13 residues. With 2 bases removed from V and 6 bases from J, the gap between germline ends came to 9 bases. For the CDR3, the DNA is TGCGCCAGCAGCTTCTACAGGGTCAATGAGCAGTTCTTC. Encoded protein: CASSFYRVNEQFF.

V and J are TRBV21-1 and TRBJ2-7; TRBD2 was called by the table and not checked on the DNA. TRBV21-1 is tagged as a pseudogene. The CDR3 covers 15 residues. CDR3 region: CASSKPSGVSYEQYF. CDR3 in DNA: TGTGCCAGCAGCAAACCTAGCGGGGTCTCCTACGAGCAGTACTTC.

This clone has just a few counts. This chain links TRBV5-1 with TRBJ2-2, with TRBD1 identical over 8 bases. The CDR3 has 14 residues. CDR1 and CDR2 from the germline V gene are SGHRS and YFSETQ. Losses at the gene ends were 4 bases for V and 7 bases for J; bases not matched to a gene: 6. The CDR3 loop is CASSPDRAGGELFF. Written as DNA, the CDR3 is TGCGCCAGCAGCCCGGACAGGGCCGGCGGGGAGCTGTTTTTT.